The 25 T cell receptor beta chains presented below share a single source sample, sequenced in a study of blood T cell repertoires in COVID-19 (dated by TCRdb to about 2020). Library creation used the immunoSEQ multiplex PCR assay. TCRdb took over this immuneACCESS table, retaining in-frame rearrangements with V and J assigned. Such tables are incomplete; in checked studies, under half of the missing clones stem from an unresolved V gene, and the remainder is unexplained. The sample profile shows fewer than 250,000 clones; about 80% of them were found once. The ten largest account for 4.8% of the sample. Sequenced input: PBMCs or T cells enriched from blood (not recorded which). These receptors came from a woman between 45 and 60 years old who had been exposed to COVID-19.

The J gene is TRBJ2-1, the V gene TRBV5-4; tentative D call: TRBD1 (5 bases). The germline V gene has CDR1 SGHNT and CDR2 YYREEE (reference sequence). V was shortened by 4 bases and J by 0 bases, with 14 bases between the two germline ends. CDR3 length equals 16 residues. The CDR3 region is CASSPKLTGSYNEQFF. The CDR3 DNA sequence: TGTGCCAGCAGCCCTAAGTTAACAGGCTCCTACAATGAGCAGTTCTTC.

V usage is TRBV7-9 and J usage is TRBJ1-1; D may be TRBD1 (6 bases). Germline V gene lookup returns CDR1 SEHNR and CDR2 FQNEAQ (reference sequence). V shed 3 bases and J shed 1 base, with 12 bases lying between them. The CDR3 spans 15 residues. DNA of the CDR3: TGTGCCAGCAGCTTCTGGGGCAGGGGGAACACTGAAGCTTTCTTT. Translating it yields CASSFWGRGNTEAFF.

V is TRBV11-2 and J is TRBJ1-1; 10 nucleotides line up with TRBD1. V was pared by 5 bases and J by 4 bases, with 10 bases of the junction left unmatched. The CDR3 is made up of 16 amino acids. The germline V gene encodes CDR1 SGHAT and CDR2 FQNNGV. This CDR3 reads CASSIRTGGRGTEAFF. The CDR3 nucleotides are TGTGCCAGCAGCATCCGGACAGGGGGACGCGGCACTGAAGCTTTCTTT. Using reference TRBV11-2 and TRBJ1-1 for the parts outside the CDR3, the full variable domain is EAGVAQSPRYKIIEKRQSVAFWCNPISGHATLYWYQQILGQGPKLLIQFQNNGVVDDSQLPKDRFSAERLKGVDSTLKIQPAKLEDSAVYLCASSIRTGGRGTEAFFGQGTRLTVV.

The rearrangement joins TRBV25-1 to TRBJ1-1; 8 nucleotides agree with TRBD1. The CDR3 extends over 14 amino acids. Unmatched junction bases numbered 3, after V lost 4 bases and J lost 2 bases. The germline V gene has CDR1 MGHDK and CDR2 SYGVNS. The CDR3 here is CASSVDRVNTEAFF. The CDR3 region has the DNA TGTGCCAGCAGTGTGGACAGGGTTAACACTGAAGCTTTCTTT.

The rearrangement uses TRBV28 and TRBJ1-1, with 10 bases identical to TRBD1. The germline V gene has CDR1 MDHEN and CDR2 SYDVKM. The CDR3 length is 16 residues. Trimming cost V 2 bases and J 4 bases; bases outside gene matches: 7. DNA of the CDR3: TGTGCCAGCAGTTTAGGGGGACAGGGGCATAGCACTGAAGCTTTCTTT. Its translation: CASSLGGQGHSTEAFF.

The sample holds a few counts of this clone. The chain couples TRBV7-9 to TRBJ2-2; unclear D gene. V shed 5 bases and J shed 1 base, with 8 bases lying between them. The CDR3 is 14 residues long. Germline CDR1 is SEHNR and CDR2 is FQNEAQ (reference sequence). CDR3 in amino acids: CASSKGQNTGELFF. The CDR3 DNA reads TGTGCCAGCAGCAAAGGGCAGAACACCGGGGAGCTGTTTTTT.

V usage is TRBV3-1 (or the pseudogene TRBV3-2) and J usage is TRBJ1-6; TRBD1 matches 7 bases. There are 14 residues in the CDR3. V lost 4 bases, J lost 9 bases, and 6 bases stayed unmatched. CDR1 and CDR2 (germline): LGHDT, YNNKEL (reference sequence). CDR3 bases: TGTGCCAGCAGCCTCCGACAGGGTAGTTCACCCCTCCACTTT. Encoded protein: CASSLRQGSSPLHF.

V and J are TRBV21-1 and TRBJ2-7; TRBD1, the table's D call, lacks a check against the DNA. TRBV21-1 is recorded as a pseudogene. CDR3 size: 15 residues. The CDR3, as DNA: TGTGCCAGTCGAATCGTGCACAGACAGGACTACGAGCAGTACTTC. Its protein is CASRIVHRQDYEQYF.

This chain uses TRBV13 with TRBJ2-7, with 8 nucleotides matching TRBD1. The trim removed 5 bases at V and 7 bases at J, leaving 13 bases unmatched. The CDR3 has 15 amino acids. From germline, CDR1 is PRHDT and CDR2 FYEKMQ (reference sequence). In DNA, the CDR3 is TGTGCCAGCAGCCCGCCCGGGACAGGCGTTCTGGAGCAGTACTTC. Translation gives CASSPPGTGVLEQYF.

This rearrangement joins TRBV11-2 to TRBJ1-3, with D possibly TRBD1 on 6 matching bases. Germline lookup yields CDR1 SGHAT and CDR2 FQNNGV. The CDR3 loop spans 15 amino acids. The V end lost 2 bases, the J end lost 4 bases, and 12 bases lay between the germline ends. In DNA, the CDR3 is TGTGCCAGCAGCTTATTTTCAGGGGCCGGAAACACCATATATTTT. It is translated as CASSLFSGAGNTIYF.

This clone has a single count. The chain recombines TRBV2 with TRBJ1-3, with 8 bases fitting TRBD1. V trimming: 2 bases; J trimming: 7 bases; junction bases outside the gene matches: 7. The CDR3 is made up of 15 amino acids. CDR1 and CDR2 (germline): SNHLY, FYNNEI. CDR3 protein: CASSESAGGWNTIYF. In DNA form, the CDR3 reads TGTGCCAGCAGTGAATCGGCAGGGGGCTGGAACACCATATATTTT.

The CDR3 DNA sequence: TGTGCCATCAGTGAGTCCGGGACAGGAGCAGCTTTCTTT. Amino acid sequence: CAISESGTGAAFF. The V gene is TRBV10-3, the J gene TRBJ1-1; the match to TRBD1 covers 8 bases. Looked up from germline, CDR1 is ENHRY and CDR2 is SYGVKD. The J segment lost 10 bases and the V segment lost 0 bases, leaving 4 bases of the junction unmatched. This CDR3 has 13 residues.

The CDR3 loop reads CASSLQGKGTDTQYF. CDR3 sequence (DNA): TGTGCCAGCAGTCTACAGGGGAAGGGGACAGATACGCAGTATTTT. The chain combines TRBV27 with TRBJ2-3; 7 bases are shared with TRBD1. This CDR3 contains 15 residues. CDR1 and CDR2 (germline): MNHEY, SMNVEV (reference sequence). After removal of 5 bases from V and 3 bases from J, the junction contained 8 bases not matched to a gene.

The chain employs TRBV6-1 and TRBJ1-2; D is possibly TRBD1 (5 bases). Germline CDR1 and CDR2: MNHNS and SASEGT. The CDR3 totals 15 residues. Trimming left V 1 base short and J 8 bases short, with 17 bases between. The CDR3 region is CASSEEEEGFRGYTF. CDR3 DNA sequence: TGTGCCAGCAGTGAAGAAGAGGAGGGGTTTAGGGGCTACACCTTC.

The V gene is TRBV30, the J gene TRBJ1-3, with D maybe TRBD1 (5 bases). The CDR3 is 15 amino acids. CDR1 and CDR2 (germline): GTSNPN, SVGIG (reference sequence). Trimming took off 1 base at V and 0 bases at J, with 10 bases between the two ends. Here the CDR3 DNA reads TGTGCCTGGAGTGAACCGGACAACTCTGGAAACACCATATATTTT. Amino acids: CAWSEPDNSGNTIYF.

V is TRBV20-1 and J is TRBJ2-1, with D maybe TRBD2 (5 bases). Trimming pared 6 bases from V and 10 bases from J, leaving 13 bases between. Germline assignment: CDR1 DFQATT and CDR2 SNEGSKA (reference sequence). The CDR3 is made up of 11 amino acids. CDR3 sequence reads: CSAQSGREQFF. The CDR3 DNA reads as TGCAGTGCCCAGTCGGGGAGAGAGCAGTTCTTC.

The chain combines TRBV12-5 with TRBJ1-5, with D unclear. Trimming left V 0 bases short and J 2 bases short, with 17 bases between. Germline V gene lookup returns CDR1 LGHNT and CDR2 FRNRAP. This CDR3 has 18 residues. The CDR3 bases are TGTGCTAGTGGTTTGGTAACGCTGGGGAGGAGGGGCAATCAGCCCCAGCATTTT. Amino acid sequence: CASGLVTLGRRGNQPQHF.

V gene TRBV29-1 combines with J gene TRBJ2-1, with TRBD2 as a possible D gene (7 bases). This CDR3 has 14 amino acids. Germline assignment: CDR1 SQVTM and CDR2 ANQGSEA. V lost 5 bases, J lost 9 bases, and 20 bases lay in between. In DNA, the CDR3 is TGCAGCGTTCGGGGGGCCCGAATCGGTAGTGAGCAGTTCTTC. Translation: CSVRGARIGSEQFF.

The chain uses TRBV6-5 and TRBJ1-5; 7 bases are shared with TRBD1. This CDR3 spans 13 amino acids. V lost 4 bases to trimming and J lost 7 bases; unmatched junction nucleotides: 4. In germline, CDR1 is MNHEY, CDR2 SVGAGI. The CDR3 DNA is TGTGCCAGCAGTTCGGGCAGGGGGCAGCCCCAGCATTTT. Translation: CASSSGRGQPQHF.

The chain carries TRBV10-1 and TRBJ2-2, with D hard to call. The CDR3 runs 14 residues. The V end was cut by 5 bases, the J end by 3 bases, with 10 bases between. Germline CDR1 and CDR2: WNHNN and SYGVQD (reference sequence). CDR3 sequence: CASSPFRDTGELFF. The CDR3 DNA reads as TGCGCCAGCAGTCCTTTTCGGGACACCGGGGAGCTGTTTTTT.

This clone was observed a few times. The V gene is TRBV28, the J gene TRBJ1-2; D is unresolved. The ends were cut back, 6 bases at V and 6 bases at J, with 14 bases in the middle. The germline V gene has CDR1 MDHEN and CDR2 SYDVKM. The CDR3 has 13 residues. The CDR3 protein is CASRLTRENGYTF. DNA for the CDR3: TGTGCCAGCAGGTTGACACGGGAGAATGGCTACACCTTC.

The V call is TRBV9, the J call TRBJ1-2, with D possibly matching TRBD1 (5 bases). The CDR3 has 13 residues. Germline loops: CDR1 SGDLS, CDR2 YYNGEE. Trimming took off 3 bases at V and 4 bases at J, with 10 bases between the two ends. The CDR3 protein is CASSEAGGYGYTF. Written as DNA, the CDR3 is TGTGCCAGCAGCGAGGCGGGGGGCTATGGCTACACCTTC.

V usage is TRBV3-1 (or the pseudogene TRBV3-2) and J usage is TRBJ2-5; TRBD2 aligns across 12 bases. Germline loops: CDR1 LGHDT, CDR2 YNNKEL (reference sequence). This CDR3 region has 15 residues. After removal of 6 bases from V and 5 bases from J, the junction contained 7 bases not matched to a gene. DNA of the CDR3: TGTGCCAGCAGACTACTAGCGGGGGGCAAGGAGACCCAGTACTTC. This sequence encodes CASRLLAGGKETQYF.

The chain uses TRBV7-9 and TRBJ2-3; weak D call: TRBD2 (5 bases). Germline values: CDR1 SEHNR, CDR2 FQNEAQ (reference sequence). The CDR3 spans 14 residues. The V gene lost 4 bases and the J gene lost 2 bases, with 10 bases spanning the gap. CDR3 nucleotide sequence: TGTGCCAGCAGCTACCGGGATTTCACAGATACGCAGTATTTT. Encoded protein: CASSYRDFTDTQYF.

J is TRBJ2-7 and V is TRBV19; 9 nucleotides line up with TRBD1. V gave up 1 base and J gave up 7 bases; unmatched junction bases: 5. The CDR3 runs to 14 residues. Germline V gene lookup returns CDR1 LNHDA and CDR2 SQIVND (reference sequence). The CDR3 sequence: CASSIATDRGEQYF. The CDR3 nucleotides are TGTGCCAGTAGTATAGCCACCGACAGGGGGGAGCAGTACTTC. Variable domain in full (rest from reference TRBV19 and TRBJ2-7): DGGITQSPKYLFRKEGQNVTLSCEQNLNHDAMYWYRQDPGQGLRLIYYSQIVNDFQKGDIAEGYSVSREKKESFPLTVTSAQKNPTAFYLCASSIATDRGEQYFGPGTRLTVT.